These T cell receptor beta chains were read from a single sample in a study of blood T cells in healthy people across ages. TCRdb passed the 5' RACE reads through MiXCR, listing each CDR3 protein once. The table includes about 400,000 distinct CDR3 sequences, about 49% detected once. Sequenced input: blood. These receptors were collected from a man between 60 and 70 years old in good health. The CDR3 runs from the conserved cysteine through the conserved F or W. The D gene is left open where the match is weak. The size entry is marked missing in some rows and otherwise reads once, few, many or a size class.

abundance	v_gene	j_gene	d_gene	CDR3nt	CDR3aa
many	TRBV7-9	TRBJ2-3	TRBD2	TGTGCCAGCAGCCCCCGGGCGGGGGGCACAGATACGCAGTATTTT	CASSPRAGGTDTQYF
.	TRBV5-6	TRBJ1-4	.	TGTGCCAGCAGCTTGGCCACGGGCGAAAAACTGTTTTTT	CASSLATGEKLFF
.	TRBV18	TRBJ2-3	.	TGTGCCAGCTCACCAGGGGCTAGCAGTGGTACGCAGTATTTT	CASSPGASSGTQYF
.	TRBV18	TRBJ1-2	.	TGTGCCAGCTCTCGGCGACAGGATTATGGCTACACCTTC	CASSRRQDYGYTF
.	TRBV4-3	TRBJ2-7	.	TGCGCCAGCAGCCGCAGCTCCGGGACCCCTTTAAATGAGCAGTACTTC	CASSRSSGTPLNEQYF
many	TRBV28	TRBJ1-1	TRBD1	TGTGCCAGCAGTGGACAGGACTTATCTTATGCCGAAGCTTTCTTT	CASSGQDLSYAEAFF
.	TRBV20-1	TRBJ1-6	TRBD1	TGCAGTGCTATAGGGGGACAGGGGGATTCACCCCTCCACTTT	CSAIGGQGDSPLHF
.	TRBV7-3	TRBJ2-2	.	TGTGCCAGCAGCTTAGGGCTAGGGGGCACCGGGGAGCTGTTTTTT	CASSLGLGGTGELFF
few	TRBV6-6	TRBJ2-7	TRBD1	TGTGCCAGCAGGCCCTCCGGGACAGTCTGCGAGCAGTACTTC	CASRPSGTVCEQYF
.	TRBV6-5	TRBJ2-5	TRBD2	TGTGCCAGCAGTGGGACTAGCGGGAGGACCCAGTACTTC	CASSGTSGRTQYF
.	TRBV20-1	TRBJ1-1	.	TGCAGTGCTAAGCAGGGGTACACTGAAGCTTTCTTT	CSAKQGYTEAFF
.	TRBV3-1	TRBJ1-2	.	TGTGCCAGCAGCCAAGAACGACATTCTAACTATGGCTACACCTTC	CASSQERHSNYGYTF
.	TRBV20-1	TRBJ2-3	.	TGCAGTGCTCGATCTAGCGACCATGGCACAGATACGCAGTATTTT	CSARSSDHGTDTQYF
.	TRBV18	TRBJ2-3	TRBD1	TGTGCCAGCTCACCTTTGGACAGGGGCACAGATACGCAGTATTTT	CASSPLDRGTDTQYF
.	TRBV25-1	TRBJ2-7	.	TGTGCCAGCAGTGCCCGAGGGGGGTTCCAAAATGAGCAGTACTTC	CASSARGGFQNEQYF
.	TRBV6-1	TRBJ2-7	.	TGTGCCAGCAGTGAAGCTGCACTGGACTCCTACGAGCAGTACTTC	CASSEAALDSYEQYF
.	TRBV2	TRBJ2-3	.	TGTGCCAGCTTGGGACCCAATATGAGCACAGATACGCAGTATTTT	CASLGPNMSTDTQYF
.	TRBV20-1	TRBJ2-4	.	TGCAGTGCTAGACTACAACTGGGCAAAAACATTCAGTACTTC	CSARLQLGKNIQYF
.	TRBV10-1	TRBJ1-1	.	TGCGCCAGCAGTGACCCCAGGACTGAAGCTTTCTTT	CASSDPRTEAFF
.	TRBV20-1	TRBJ2-7	TRBD2	TGCAGTGCCCCAATCGGGACTAGAACTTACGAGCAGTACTTC	CSAPIGTRTYEQYF
few	TRBV29-1	TRBJ2-7	.	TGCAGCGCTGCCCCGGGGCCCTACGAGCAGTACTTC	CSAAPGPYEQYF
.	TRBV11-2	TRBJ2-5	TRBD2	TGTGCCAGCAGCTCGGGTAGCGGGGGCCCCGGATTGGAGACCCAGTACTTC	CASSSGSGGPGLETQYF
few	TRBV12-3/TRBV12-4	TRBJ1-1	.	TGTGCCAGCAGCACCACCTGGGACACTGAAGCTTTCTTT	CASSTTWDTEAFF
few	TRBV5-1	TRBJ1-4	.	TGCGCCAGCAGCCGGGAACGTAATGAAAAACTGTTTTTT	CASSRERNEKLFF
few	TRBV20-1	TRBJ2-5	.	TGCAGTGTTAGAGAAGGGGCCCGCCCCGGGACCCAGTACTTC	CSVREGARPGTQYF
.	TRBV6-2/TRBV6-3	TRBJ2-7	TRBD1	TGTGCCAGCAGCCCCTCCGGGACAGGGCGCTCCTACGAGCAGTACTTC	CASSPSGTGRSYEQYF
few	TRBV30	TRBJ2-1	.	TGTGCCTGGAGTAACCACAATGAGCAGTTCTTC	CAWSNHNEQFF
few	TRBV7-2	TRBJ1-4	.	TGTGCCAGCAGCTTACATCGGGAAAAACTGTTTTTT	CASSLHREKLFF
few	TRBV7-8	TRBJ2-1	.	TGTGCCAGCAGCTTACGGGGGGCCATCTCCAATGAGCAGTTCTTC	CASSLRGAISNEQFF
few	TRBV4-2	TRBJ1-2	TRBD1	TGTGCCAGCAGCCAAGAGAGGACAGGCCCCAAAGGGGGCTACACCTTC	CASSQERTGPKGGYTF
few	TRBV6-2/TRBV6-3	TRBJ1-6	TRBD1	TGTGCCAGCAGTTCGCCGGGACAGGGGATGTCACCCCTCCACTTT	CASSSPGQGMSPLHF
.	TRBV15	TRBJ2-5	.	TGTGCCACCAGCAGAGTAGGGGGGCGCTTGGAGACCCAGTACTTC	CATSRVGGRLETQYF
.	TRBV20-1	TRBJ2-5	.	TGCAGTGCTAGTACGCCGCGGGGAGAGACCCAGTACTTC	CSASTPRGETQYF
.	TRBV6-1	TRBJ2-7	TRBD2	TGTGCCAGCTGCAGGGGGGATAGCGGGAGCACAGCCTACGAGCAGTACTTC	CASCRGDSGSTAYEQYF
.	TRBV11-2	TRBJ1-2	.	TGTGCCAGCAGCCCTAGGAACAGACGGAACCCTAACTATGGCTACACCTTC	CASSPRNRRNPNYGYTF
.	TRBV6-5	TRBJ2-5	.	TGTGCCAGCAGTTATCGGGCCAACCAAGAGACCCAGTACTTC	CASSYRANQETQYF
.	TRBV19	TRBJ2-5	.	TGTGCCAGTAGTCCGGGTACTCAAGAGACCCAGTACTTC	CASSPGTQETQYF
few	TRBV10-3	TRBJ2-3	TRBD2	TGTGCCATCCAAGGACTAGCGGGGGTTGGCACAGATACGCAGTATTTT	CAIQGLAGVGTDTQYF
once	TRBV20-1	TRBJ1-5	.	TGCAGTGCTGGAGCAGGGAATTCCAATCAGCCCCAGCATTTT	CSAGAGNSNQPQHF
few	TRBV12-3/TRBV12-4	TRBJ1-2	TRBD1	TGTGCCAGCAGAGTAAGGACAGGCCAAAGGGGCTACACCTTC	CASRVRTGQRGYTF
few	TRBV27	TRBJ2-7	.	TGTGCCAGCAGTCGTGACAGGCTTAGAACCTACGAGCAGTACTTC	CASSRDRLRTYEQYF
many	TRBV29-1	TRBJ2-1	.	TGCAGCGCCAGGGTAGGTGAGCAGTTCTTC	CSARVGEQFF
.	TRBV4-2	TRBJ1-5	TRBD1	TGTGCCAGCAGCCAAGTCGGACAGGGGGCTCGTCAGCATTTT	CASSQVGQGARQHF
few	TRBV20-1	TRBJ1-1	TRBD1	TGCAGTGCCGGTACAGGGGGCACTGAAGCTTTCTTT	CSAGTGGTEAFF
.	TRBV7-8	TRBJ2-1	TRBD2	TGTGCCAGCAGCTTATTGAATAGCGGGAGGGCCTCCTACAATGAGCAGTTCTTC	CASSLLNSGRASYNEQFF